This record concerns one T cell receptor beta chain sequence. The data are from a study of blood T cell repertoires in COVID-19. Trimming removed 5 bases at V and 4 bases at J, with 17 bases between. The CDR3 consists of 15 residues. CDR1 is SGHTA, CDR2 FQGNSA, per germline. Clones were sequenced by immunoSEQ multiplex PCR, and TCRdb holds only the in-frame ones, with some missing. The repertoire consists of approximately 500,000 clones, with around nine tenths occurring once and the leading ten covering 7.8%. The clonotype comes from a woman in her 50s with COVID-19, enrolled during active disease. The specimen sequenced was peripheral blood. V usage is TRBV7-2 and J usage is TRBJ1-2; tentatively, D is TRBD1 (5 bases). CDR3 region: CASSHGVQGGYGYTF. CDR3 DNA: TGTGCCAGCAGCCACGGGGTGCAGGGAGGCTATGGCTACACCTTC.